These T cell receptor beta chains were read from a single sample in a study of blood T cell repertoires in COVID-19. The table came from immunoSEQ multiplex PCR; TCRdb's copy has only in-frame clones and leaves some out. This sample has just over 300,000 clones; roughly 86% occur once, and the top ten carry 1.5% to 2%. Source material: peripheral blood. The receptors stem from a woman aged 25 to 39 with COVID-19, enrolled during active disease. Both conserved end residues are part of each CDR3. Fields, in order: clone size, D gene, V gene, J gene, CDR3 protein, CDR3 DNA. A D gene is named only where the DNA matches it firmly. Clone size is not always given. Where it is, it says once, few, many or a class for expanded clones.

.	.	TRBV5-1	TRBJ1-3	CASSPQGGATSGNTIYF	TGCGCCAGCAGCCCTCAAGGGGGGGCGACCTCTGGAAACACCATATATTTT
few	.	TRBV5-1	TRBJ1-6	CASRGGDTPLHF	TGCGCCAGCAGAGGAGGGGATACACCCCTCCACTTT
.	.	TRBV6-5	TRBJ1-2	CASSPRERGIHGYTF	TGTGCCAGCAGTCCCCGAGAGAGGGGGATCCATGGCTACACCTTC
.	TRBD1	TRBV6-1	TRBJ1-1	CASSGLTGVMNTEAFF	TGTGCCAGCAGTGGACTGACAGGGGTCATGAACACTGAAGCTTTCTTT
.	.	TRBV7-9	TRBJ1-2	CASSSWEGHYGYTF	TGTGCCAGCAGCTCGTGGGAGGGGCACTATGGCTACACCTTC
.	.	TRBV2	TRBJ1-3	CASSDRLGNTIYF	TGTGCCAGCAGTGATCGACTTGGAAACACCATATATTTT
once	.	TRBV5-6	TRBJ1-2	CASGRGMVNYGYTF	TGTGCCAGCGGACGAGGGATGGTTAACTATGGCTACACCTTC
.	.	TRBV6-5	TRBJ2-7	CASWGGFDEQYF	TGTGCCAGCTGGGGGGGCTTCGACGAGCAGTACTTC
.	TRBD2	TRBV24-1	TRBJ2-7	CATSEPGLAGGPQYF	TGTGCCACCAGTGAACCGGGACTAGCGGGGGGGCCTCAGTACTTC
once	TRBD1	TRBV6-2/TRBV6-3	TRBJ1-2	CASSQHRGLDYGYTF	TGTGCCAGCAGCCAACACAGGGGGCTGGACTATGGCTACACCTTC
.	TRBD2	TRBV5-6	TRBJ2-3	CASSLLSGGISSTDTQYF	TGTGCCAGCAGCTTGCTAAGCGGGGGGATCTCTAGCACAGATACGCAGTATTTT
.	TRBD2	TRBV7-2	TRBJ2-5	CASNRGGGFGETQYF	TGTGCCAGCAACCGTGGCGGGGGGTTTGGAGAGACCCAGTACTTC
.	.	TRBV9	TRBJ2-2	CASEDSNTGELFF	TGTGCCAGCGAGGACTCGAACACCGGGGAGCTGTTTTTT
.	.	TRBV6-2/TRBV6-3	TRBJ1-1	CASSYPPPGTEAFF	TGTGCCAGCAGTTACCCCCCGCCGGGCACTGAAGCTTTCTTT
.	.	TRBV18	TRBJ2-1	CASSRTDINEQFF	TGTGCCAGCTCTCGGACAGACATCAATGAGCAGTTCTTC
.	TRBD1	TRBV28	TRBJ1-2	CASSTAGTGGAYGYTF	TGTGCCAGCAGTACCGCCGGGACAGGGGGCGCGTATGGCTACACCTTC
.	TRBD1	TRBV18	TRBJ2-1	CASSPQVGQNEQFF	TGTGCCAGCTCACCTCAAGTGGGACAGAATGAGCAGTTCTTC
.	TRBD1	TRBV6-2/TRBV6-3	TRBJ1-6	CASNPQGQEYNSPLHF	TGTGCCAGCAACCCCCAGGGACAGGAGTATAATTCACCCCTCCACTTT
.	.	TRBV10-3	TRBJ2-1	CAISDLGQSSYNEQFF	TGTGCCATCAGTGACCTGGGCCAGAGCTCCTACAATGAGCAGTTCTTC
.	.	TRBV2	TRBJ2-7	CASSETPSYEQYF	TGTGCCAGCAGTGAGACACCGTCCTACGAGCAGTACTTC
once	.	TRBV2	TRBJ2-3	CASSGSVRGDTQYF	TGTGCCAGCAGTGGTAGCGTTCGGGGTGATACGCAGTATTTT
.	.	TRBV6-5	TRBJ2-5	CASSPSGTPETQYF	TGTGCCAGCAGCCCCTCAGGGACTCCGGAGACCCAGTACTTC
once	.	TRBV2	TRBJ2-3	CASRAITQYF	TGTGCCAGCAGGGCCATTACGCAGTATTTT
.	TRBD1	TRBV7-6	TRBJ1-2	CASSLSPGQGPRGYTF	TGTGCCAGCAGCCTGTCTCCGGGACAGGGGCCGCGAGGCTACACCTTC